The source of this T cell receptor (beta chain) is a study of T cell repertoires in ileal Crohn's disease. Profiled with immunoSEQ multiplex PCR; TCRdb holds only in-frame clones, not every one. This table has around 5,500 clones, roughly 80% appearing once. The CDR3 has 11 amino acids. Germline V gives CDR1 GTSNPN, CDR2 SVGIG (reference sequence). Trimming left V 5 bases short and J 4 bases short, with 8 bases between. Sequencing was carried out using ileal tissue. The chain couples TRBV30 to TRBJ2-5; D gene uncertain. This TCR was recovered from an adult with Crohn's disease. The CDR3 here is CAWGPRETQYF. CDR3 sequence (DNA): TGTGCCTGGGGCCCTAGAGAGACCCAGTACTTC.